The next 17 T cell receptor beta chains were all read from a single sample in a study. TCRdb reanalysed the 5' RACE reads using MiXCR and keeps one entry per CDR3 protein. Here the sample spans some 30,000 distinct CDR3 sequences, under 30% being singletons. Sequenced input: naive CD4+ T cells sorted from a lymph node. Subset defined: naive CD4+ T cells, CD4+CD45RA+CD25-. These receptors originate from a female donor with breast cancer.

Many counts were recorded for this clonotype. The gene calls are TRBV27 and TRBJ2-2; D unresolved. Germline V lookup: CDR1 MNHEY, CDR2 SMNVEV (reference sequence). V lost 6 bases and J lost 4, with 3 bases in between. The CDR3 contains 11 residues. CDR3 residues: CASRGTGELFF. In DNA, the CDR3 is TGTGCCAGCAGGGGCACCGGGGAGCTGTTTTTT.

This clonotype appeared many times. This rearrangement joins TRBV12-3 or TRBV12-4 to TRBJ1-1; 9 bases match TRBD1. The V gene end was trimmed by 6 bases and the J gene end by 4 bases; junction bases not matched to a gene: 6. The length of the CDR3 is 14 residues. CDR3 in amino acids: CASRVLTGGTEAFF. CDR3 DNA: TGTGCCAGCAGGGTACTGACAGGGGGCACTGAAGCTTTCTTT.

The J gene is TRBJ2-7, the V gene TRBV28; 9 nucleotides match TRBD1. Unmatched junction bases numbered 9, after V lost 6 bases and J lost 6 bases. The CDR3 length is 14 residues. Germline V lookup: CDR1 MDHEN, CDR2 SYDVKM. The CDR3 sequence: CASRTGTGLFEQYF. Here the CDR3 DNA reads TGTGCCAGCAGAACCGGGACAGGGTTGTTCGAGCAGTACTTC. Variable domain in full (rest from reference TRBV28 and TRBJ2-7): DVKVTQSSRYLVKRTGEKVFLECVQDMDHENMFWYRQDPGLGLRLIYFSYDVKMKEKGDIPEGYSVSREKKERFSLILESASTNQTSMYLCASRTGTGLFEQYFGPGTRLTVT.

This clonotype came up a few times. The chain couples TRBV15 to TRBJ1-6, with D maybe TRBD1 (6 bases). V shed 1 base and J shed 7 bases, with 8 bases lying between them. The V gene's germline CDR1 is LNHNV and CDR2 YYDKDF (reference sequence). This CDR3 contains 14 residues. The CDR3 protein is CATSRAGANSPLHF. The CDR3 nucleotides read TGTGCCACCAGCAGAGCAGGGGCCAATTCACCCCTCCACTTT.

This clonotype was seen only a few times. This rearrangement joins TRBV29-1 to TRBJ2-3; 8 bases agree with TRBD2. V dropped 5 bases and J dropped 5; count of bases not matched to a gene: 3. The length of the CDR3 is 12 residues. Germline CDR1 reads SQVTM; CDR2 reads ANQGSEA. The CDR3 is CSVTGTRDTQYF. The DNA for the CDR3 is TGCAGCGTTACCGGGACTAGAGATACGCAGTATTTT.

The chain carries TRBV9 and TRBJ2-5; no definite D call. Germline-derived CDR1 and CDR2 are SGDLS and YYNGEE. Trimming left V 2 bases short and J 2 bases short, with 7 bases between. The CDR3 spans 13 residues. CDR3 DNA sequence: TGTGCCAGCAGCGTGGCCAGTCAAGAGACCCAGTACTTC. Amino acid sequence: CASSVASQETQYF.

Points on this clonotype: Since a much larger clone is just one base distant, this may be a read error. CDR3 coding DNA: TGTGTCAGCAGTCTGGGACAGGCGATCTCTGGAAACACCATATATTTT. Protein product: CVSSLGQAISGNTIYF. The chain joins TRBV6-5 to TRBJ1-3; 8 bases are a match to TRBD1. CDR1 is MNHEY, CDR2 SVGAGI, per germline. The CDR3 extends over 16 amino acids.

J is TRBJ2-5 and V is TRBV5-1; no clear D. This CDR3 has 15 amino acids. Trimming took 2 bases from V and 5 from J, leaving 16 bases between them. Per the germline V gene, CDR1 is SGHRS and CDR2 is YFSETQ. CDR3 residues: CASSLRPQITETQYF. CDR3 coding DNA: TGCGCCAGCAGCTTACGGCCACAGATTACGGAGACCCAGTACTTC.

V gene TRBV6-1 combines with J gene TRBJ2-4, with TRBD2 identical over 14 bases. The CDR3 covers 18 residues. Trimming took 4 bases from V and 0 from J; bases not matched to a gene: 5. The V gene's germline CDR1 is MNHNS and CDR2 SASEGT. DNA of the CDR3: TGTGCCAGCAGTGCGGGACTAGCGGGAGCATTAGCCAAAAACATTCAGTACTTC. Translation gives CASSAGLAGALAKNIQYF.

There are many counts of this clonotype. The chain has TRBV5-1 and TRBJ2-5; D is undetermined. V lost 1 base, J lost 0 bases, and 4 bases lay in between. There are 13 residues in the CDR3. Per the germline V gene, CDR1 is SGHRS and CDR2 is YFSETQ. CDR3 bases: TGCGCCAGCAGCTTGCAAAACCAAGAGACCCAGTACTTC. Protein: CASSLQNQETQYF.

For this clonotype: The CDR3 does not end in the conserved phenylalanine or tryptophan, so this is likely a read error. V and J are TRBV7-3 and TRBJ2-7; 9 bases are shared with TRBD2. J gave up 6 bases and V 5 bases, and 5 bases lay outside the gene matches. The CDR3 loop spans 13 amino acids. Germline CDR1 and CDR2: SGHTA and FQGTGA. For the CDR3, the DNA is TGTGCCAGCAGCCTGGGACTAGCAACCGAGCAGTACTGC. This encodes CASSLGLATEQYC.

The chain joins TRBV29-1 to TRBJ2-7; tentatively, D is TRBD2 (5 bases). Germline values: CDR1 SQVTM, CDR2 ANQGSEA. Between the trimmed V and J ends, which lost 3 bases and 5 bases, there was a span of 11 bases. The CDR3 covers 12 residues. This CDR3 is CSVDGGGDEQYF. The DNA of the CDR3 is TGCAGCGTTGACGGAGGCGGAGACGAGCAGTACTTC.

Regarding this clonotype: Given a much more abundant clone one base away, this may be a read error. The gene calls are TRBV20-1 and TRBJ2-1; TRBD2 might be the D (6 bases). The CDR3 length is 14 residues. CDR1 and CDR2 from the germline V gene are DFQATT and SNEGSKA (reference sequence). This chain's CDR3 is CSARNLAGYTEQFF. DNA of the CDR3: TGCAGTGCTAGAAATCTCGCGGGGTACACTGAGCAGTTCTTC.

The table lists this clonotype with many counts. This rearrangement joins TRBV5-1 to TRBJ2-5; 9 bases line up with TRBD2. CDR3 length equals 15 residues. J was trimmed by 5 bases and V by 1 base; bases with no gene match: 6. Germline V gene data show CDR1 as SGHRS and CDR2 as YFSETQ. The CDR3 spells CASSLSGGFVETQYF. CDR3 DNA sequence: TGCGCCAGCAGCTTGAGCGGGGGGTTCGTGGAGACCCAGTACTTC.

To note about this clonotype: A much larger clone lies one base from this, so it may be a read error. The V and J genes are TRBV4-1 and TRBJ1-4; no firm D call. V dropped 0 bases and J dropped 5 bases, with 10 bases sitting between them. This CDR3 has 15 amino acids. Germline loops: CDR1 MGHRA, CDR2 YSYEKL. The CDR3 region is CASSQEADGNEKLFF. The CDR3 region has the DNA TGCGCCAGCAGCCAAGAAGCGGACGGGAATGAAAAACTGTTTTTT.

This clonotype showed up just a few times. The chain is built from TRBV12-3 or TRBV12-4 and TRBJ2-3; no clear D. V shed 3 bases and J shed 6 bases, with 4 bases lying between them. This CDR3 comprises 11 residues. The CDR3 nucleotides read TGTGCCAGCAGTTTTTTGGATACGCAGTATTTT. Translated: CASSFLDTQYF.

This clonotype rates as medium-sized. The chain employs TRBV4-3 and TRBJ2-3; a weak D match, TRBD1 (5 bases). V shed 3 bases and J shed 2 bases, with 18 bases lying between them. Germline loops: CDR1 LGHNA, CDR2 YSLEER. The CDR3 has 17 residues. The CDR3 DNA reads as TGCGCCAGCAGCCAGGGAAGTGGGGCGAGCTTCACAGATACGCAGTATTTT. This encodes CASSQGSGASFTDTQYF.